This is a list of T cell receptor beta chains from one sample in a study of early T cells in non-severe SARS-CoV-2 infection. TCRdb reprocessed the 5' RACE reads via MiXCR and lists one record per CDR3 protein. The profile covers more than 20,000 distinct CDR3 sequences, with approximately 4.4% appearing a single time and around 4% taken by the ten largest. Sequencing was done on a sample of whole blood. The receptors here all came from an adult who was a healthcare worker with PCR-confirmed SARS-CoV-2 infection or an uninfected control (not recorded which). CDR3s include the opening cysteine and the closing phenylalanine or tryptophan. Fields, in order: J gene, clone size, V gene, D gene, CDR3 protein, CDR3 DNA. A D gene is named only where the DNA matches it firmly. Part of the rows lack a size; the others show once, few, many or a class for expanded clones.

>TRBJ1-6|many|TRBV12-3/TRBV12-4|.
CASSLNPKVSPLHF
TGTGCCAGCAGTTTAAATCCGAAGGTTTCACCCCTCCACTTT
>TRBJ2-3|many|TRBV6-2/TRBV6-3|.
CASSWGRGRGDTQYF
TGTGCCAGCAGCTGGGGGAGGGGGCGCGGAGATACGCAGTATTTT
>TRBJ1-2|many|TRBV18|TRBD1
CASSPGQGAPGYTF
TGTGCCAGCTCACCAGGACAGGGGGCGCCCGGCTACACCTTC
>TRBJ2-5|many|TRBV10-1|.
CASLTPQETQYF
TGCGCCAGTTTAACCCCACAAGAGACCCAGTACTTC
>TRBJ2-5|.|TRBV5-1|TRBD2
CASSLVLAGGLEETQYF
TGCGCCAGCAGCTTGGTGCTAGCGGGAGGTTTGGAAGAGACCCAGTACTTC
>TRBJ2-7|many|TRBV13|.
CASSLGRSYEQYF
TGTGCCAGCAGCTTAGGGCGATCCTACGAGCAGTACTTC
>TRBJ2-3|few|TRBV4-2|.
CASSRLNGGTDTQYF
TGTGCCAGCAGCCGTTTAAACGGGGGCACAGATACGCAGTATTTT
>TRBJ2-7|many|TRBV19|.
CASSTRDSYEQYF
TGTGCCAGTAGTACCCGGGATTCCTACGAGCAGTACTTC
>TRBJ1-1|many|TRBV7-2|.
CASSLAGLLEAFF
TGTGCCAGCAGCTTAGCCGGGTTGCTAGAAGCTTTCTTT
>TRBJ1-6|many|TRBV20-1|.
CSASREGSPLHF
TGCAGTGCTAGCCGGGAAGGATCACCCCTCCACTTT
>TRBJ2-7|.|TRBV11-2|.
CASSSNPRGRAYEQYF
TGTGCCAGCAGCTCGAACCCCAGGGGGAGGGCCTACGAGCAGTACTTC
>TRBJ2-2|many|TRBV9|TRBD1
CASSVGAQGADTGELFF
TGTGCCAGCAGCGTCGGCGCCCAGGGGGCGGACACCGGGGAGCTGTTTTTT
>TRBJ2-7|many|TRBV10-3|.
CAIGSSYEQYF
TGTGCCATCGGCAGTTCCTACGAGCAGTACTTC
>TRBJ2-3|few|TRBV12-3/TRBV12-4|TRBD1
CASSTPRGMSATDTQYF
TGTGCCAGCAGTACCCCCAGGGGGATGAGTGCCACAGATACGCAGTATTTT
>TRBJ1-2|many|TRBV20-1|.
CSARPGNYGYTF
TGCAGTGCTAGACCGGGTAACTATGGCTACACCTTC
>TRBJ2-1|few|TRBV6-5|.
CASSSHYNEQFF
TGTGCCAGCAGTTCCCACTACAATGAGCAGTTCTTC
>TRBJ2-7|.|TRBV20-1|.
CSAKIAAQRIGEQYF
TGCAGTGCTAAGATAGCGGCCCAACGAATCGGCGAGCAGTACTTC
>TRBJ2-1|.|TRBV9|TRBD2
CASSGSGSGSYNEQFF
TGTGCCAGCAGTGGTAGCGGGTCTGGGTCATACAATGAGCAGTTCTTC
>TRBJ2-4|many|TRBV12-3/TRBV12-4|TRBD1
CASSSRGQGNIQYF
TGTGCCAGCAGTTCCCGGGGACAGGGAAACATTCAGTACTTC
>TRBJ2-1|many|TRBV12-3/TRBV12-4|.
CASSSGSGQFF
TGTGCCAGCAGTTCAGGCTCGGGGCAGTTCTTC
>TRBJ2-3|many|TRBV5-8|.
CASSLDLSSPSTQYF
TGTGCCAGCAGCTTGGACCTCAGCTCCCCCTCAACGCAGTATTTT
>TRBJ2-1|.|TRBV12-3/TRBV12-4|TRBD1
CASSRGPGQGLNEQFF
TGTGCCAGCAGCCGCGGACCGGGACAGGGCTTGAATGAGCAGTTCTTC
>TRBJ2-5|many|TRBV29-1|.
CSVRQVLQETQYF
TGCAGCGTTCGGCAGGTTCTACAAGAGACCCAGTACTTC
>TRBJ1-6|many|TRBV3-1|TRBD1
CASSPGQGSVTLHF
TGTGCCAGCAGCCCGGGACAGGGTTCGGTGACCCTCCACTTT
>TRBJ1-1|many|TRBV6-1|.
CASSRQRSNTEAFF
TGTGCCAGCAGTCGACAGAGATCGAACACTGAAGCTTTCTTT
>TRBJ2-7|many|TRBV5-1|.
CASTPEGAPWDEQYF
TGCGCCAGCACCCCGGAAGGTGCCCCCTGGGACGAGCAGTACTTC
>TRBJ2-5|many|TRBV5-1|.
CASSLATQETQYF
TGCGCCAGCAGCTTGGCCACTCAAGAGACCCAGTACTTC
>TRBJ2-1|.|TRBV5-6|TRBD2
CASSFQAGGMNEQFF
TGTGCCAGCAGCTTTCAAGCGGGAGGTATGAATGAGCAGTTCTTC
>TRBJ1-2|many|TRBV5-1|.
CASSPDSNYGYTF
TGCGCCAGCAGCCCTGACAGTAACTATGGCTACACCTTC
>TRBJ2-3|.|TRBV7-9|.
CASSLSRLATDTQYF
TGTGCCAGCAGCTTATCGCGCCTAGCCACAGATACGCAGTATTTT
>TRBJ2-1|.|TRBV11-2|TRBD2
CASSGRLAHNEQFF
TGTGCCAGCAGCGGACGACTAGCGCACAATGAGCAGTTCTTC
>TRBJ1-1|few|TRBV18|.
CASARDFGTEAFF
TGTGCCAGCGCTAGGGATTTCGGCACTGAAGCTTTCTTT
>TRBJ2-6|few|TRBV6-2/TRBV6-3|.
CASTPDRSHGRVLTF
TGTGCCAGTACCCCCGACAGGTCCCATGGGAGGGTCCTGACTTTC
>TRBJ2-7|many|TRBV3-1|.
CASSQDLRAYEQYF
TGTGCCAGCAGCCAAGATCTCAGGGCCTACGAGCAGTACTTC
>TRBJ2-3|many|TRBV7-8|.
CASSLPEGTQYF
TGTGCCAGCAGCTTACCCGAGGGTACGCAGTATTTT
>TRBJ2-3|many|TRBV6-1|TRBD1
CASREQGEDTQYF
TGTGCCAGCAGGGAACAGGGGGAAGATACGCAGTATTTT
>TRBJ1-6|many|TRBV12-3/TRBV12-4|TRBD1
CASSLGDRAGSPLHF
TGTGCCAGCAGTTTAGGTGACAGGGCCGGTTCACCCCTCCACTTT
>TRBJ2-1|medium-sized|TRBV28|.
CASSPGAYTYNEQFF
TGTGCCAGCAGCCCCGGGGCCTATACCTACAATGAGCAGTTCTTC
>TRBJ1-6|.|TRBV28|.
CASTNLSKVFNSPLHF
TGTGCCAGTACAAACCTATCCAAGGTTTTCAATTCACCCCTCCACTTT
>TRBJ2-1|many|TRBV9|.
CASSPHPGTGYNEQFF
TGTGCCAGCAGCCCCCATCCCGGGACTGGCTACAATGAGCAGTTCTTC
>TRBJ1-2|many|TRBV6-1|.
CASDSWDTNYGYTF
TGTGCCAGTGACAGTTGGGACACCAACTATGGCTACACCTTC